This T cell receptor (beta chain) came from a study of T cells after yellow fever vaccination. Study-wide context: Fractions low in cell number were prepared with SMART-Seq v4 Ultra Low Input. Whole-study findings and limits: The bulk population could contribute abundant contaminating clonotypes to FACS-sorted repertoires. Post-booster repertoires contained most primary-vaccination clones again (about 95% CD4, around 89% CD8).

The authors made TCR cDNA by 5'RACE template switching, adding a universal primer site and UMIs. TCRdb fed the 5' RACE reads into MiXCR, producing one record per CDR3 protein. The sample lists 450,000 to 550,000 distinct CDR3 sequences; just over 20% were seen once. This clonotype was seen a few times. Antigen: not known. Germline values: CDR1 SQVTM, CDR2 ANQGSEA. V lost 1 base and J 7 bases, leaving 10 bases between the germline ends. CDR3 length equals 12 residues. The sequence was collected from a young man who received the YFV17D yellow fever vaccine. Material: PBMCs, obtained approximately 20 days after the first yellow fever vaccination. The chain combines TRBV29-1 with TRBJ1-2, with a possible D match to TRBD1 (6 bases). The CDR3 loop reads CSVEGPGAGYTF. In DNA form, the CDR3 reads TGCAGCGTTGAAGGCCCGGGGGCTGGCTACACCTTC.